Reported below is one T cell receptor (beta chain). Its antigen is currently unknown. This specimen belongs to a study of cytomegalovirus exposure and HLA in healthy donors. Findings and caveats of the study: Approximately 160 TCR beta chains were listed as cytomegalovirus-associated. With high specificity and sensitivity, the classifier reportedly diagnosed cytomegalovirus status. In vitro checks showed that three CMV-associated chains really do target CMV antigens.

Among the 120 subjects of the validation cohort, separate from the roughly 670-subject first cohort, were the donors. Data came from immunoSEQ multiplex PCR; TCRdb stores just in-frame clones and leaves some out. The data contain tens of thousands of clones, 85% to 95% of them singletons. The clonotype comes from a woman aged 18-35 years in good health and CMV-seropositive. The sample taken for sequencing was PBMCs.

DNA of the CDR3: TGTGCCACCAGCAACGGTTACGAGCAGTACTTC. Amino acids: CATSNGYEQYF. The chain has TRBV15 and TRBJ2-7; D gene unclear. The CDR3 extends over 11 amino acids. Trimming removed 4 bases from V and 4 bases from J, with 5 bases in between. Germline V CDR1 and CDR2: LNHNV, YYDKDF (reference sequence). Full variable domain (outside the CDR3, taken from reference TRBV15 and TRBJ2-7): DAMVIQNPRYQVTQFGKPVTLSCSQTLNHNVMYWYQQKSSQAPKLLFHYYDKDFNNEADTPDNFQSRRPNTSFCFLDIRSPGLGDTAMYLCATSNGYEQYFGPGTRLTVT.